The 22 T cell receptor beta chains below all came from one sample that was sequenced in a study of T cell responses to AZD1222 COVID-19 vaccine. Profiling relied on immunoSEQ multiplex PCR, and the TCRdb table lists in-frame clones only, not all of them. This table holds 95,000 to 100,000 clones, about nine tenths found once. The starting material was peripheral blood, obtained on day 0 of AZD1222 vaccination. These receptors were obtained from an adult in good health.

This chain links TRBV5-6 with TRBJ1-6, with D perhaps TRBD1 (6 bases). Trimming left V 5 bases short and J 7 bases short, with 16 bases between. In germline, CDR1 is SGHDT, CDR2 YYEEEE. This CDR3 spans 15 amino acids. The chain's CDR3 is CASSRDGGGNSPLHF. As DNA, the CDR3 is TGTGCCAGCAGTCGGGACGGAGGGGGGAATTCACCCCTCCACTTT.

This chain joins TRBV7-9 and TRBJ2-7; D is possibly TRBD2 (5 bases). This CDR3 is built from 16 residues. V lost 1 base and J 1 base, leaving 14 bases between the germline ends. Germline V CDR1 and CDR2: SEHNR, FQNEAQ (reference sequence). The CDR3 sequence: CASSLDSADSSYEQYF. CDR3 nucleotides: TGTGCCAGCAGCTTAGATTCGGCGGACTCATCCTACGAGCAGTACTTC.

The chain links TRBV6-1 to TRBJ1-2; D possibly corresponds to TRBD1 (5 bases). The ends were cut back, 0 bases at V and 6 bases at J, with 14 bases in the middle. Germline V gene sequence: CDR1 MNHNS, CDR2 SASEGT. CDR3 length: 15 residues. CDR3 sequence (DNA): TGTGCCAGCAGTGAAGCGCTAGGCAGGGAGGATGGCTACACCTTC. Translating gives CASSEALGREDGYTF.

This clone was seen a handful of times. The gene calls are TRBV7-9 and TRBJ1-2, with 7 bases matching TRBD1. The V and J ends lost 2 bases and 8 bases, in that order; junction bases with no gene match: 17. There are 17 residues in the CDR3. CDR1 and CDR2 (germline): SEHNR, FQNEAQ (reference sequence). The CDR3 loop is CASSLLPYDRVWRGYTF. CDR3 DNA sequence: TGTGCCAGCAGCTTATTACCTTACGACAGGGTCTGGCGGGGCTACACCTTC. The full variable domain, with the rest looked up from reference TRBV7-9 and TRBJ1-2, is DTGVSQNPRHKITKRGQNVTFRCDPISEHNRLYWYRQTLGQGPEFLTYFQNEAQLEKSRLLSDRFSAERPKGSFSTLEIQRTEQGDSAMYLCASSLLPYDRVWRGYTFGSGTRLTVV.

The chain has TRBV11-2 and TRBJ1-1, with D perhaps TRBD1 (6 bases). The V end was cut by 2 bases, the J end by 1 base, with 14 bases between. This CDR3 region has 16 residues. Germline V CDR1 and CDR2: SGHAT, FQNNGV. The CDR3 loop reads CASSLYPRGKNTEAFF. CDR3 sequence (DNA): TGTGCCAGCAGCTTATATCCAAGGGGGAAGAACACTGAAGCTTTCTTT.

V and J are TRBV24-1 and TRBJ1-5, with a tentative D call TRBD1 (6 bases). The CDR3 has 15 residues. CDR1 is KGHDR and CDR2 is SFDVKD in the germline V gene. V lost 7 bases and J lost 3, with 15 bases in between. The CDR3 is CATRPYRVLNQPQHF. As DNA, the CDR3 is TGTGCCACCAGACCGTACAGGGTCCTCAATCAGCCCCAGCATTTT.

The chain carries TRBV13 and TRBJ2-7; weak D call: TRBD1 (6 bases). This CDR3 contains 12 residues. V was cut by 6 bases and J by 5 bases, with 11 bases left in between. Per the germline V gene, CDR1 is PRHDT and CDR2 is FYEKMQ (reference sequence). The CDR3 nucleotides read TGTGCCAGCAGACAGGGTTTCGACGAGCAGTACTTC. Its protein product is CASRQGFDEQYF.

This chain uses TRBV6-1 with TRBJ1-5; D is uncertain. The CDR3 loop spans 16 amino acids. CDR1 is MNHNS, CDR2 SASEGT, per germline. Trimming removed 1 base at V and 3 bases at J, with 13 bases between. As DNA, the CDR3 is TGTGCCAGCAGTGAAGAAGGGTGGAGGGCCAATCAGCCCCAGCATTTT. Translation gives CASSEEGWRANQPQHF.

The chain has TRBV27 and TRBJ2-7; D is tentatively TRBD1 or TRBD2 (5 bases each). The V gene lost 10 bases and the J gene lost 3 bases, with 16 bases spanning the gap. The CDR3 sequence is 13 residues long. Per the germline V gene, CDR1 is MNHEY and CDR2 is SMNVEV (reference sequence). The CDR3 nucleotides are TGTGCCACCCGGAAACGGGACGTCTACGAGCAGTACTTC. Its translation is CATRKRDVYEQYF.

This chain connects TRBV14 to TRBJ2-7; the D gene is possibly TRBD1 (5 bases). With 1 base removed from V and 3 bases from J, the gap between germline ends came to 13 bases. The CDR3 extends over 15 amino acids. The germline V gene has CDR1 SGHDN and CDR2 FVKESK. The CDR3 sequence is CASSQVSTVSYEQYF. The CDR3 DNA reads as TGTGCCAGCAGCCAAGTTTCGACAGTTAGCTACGAGCAGTACTTC.

This clone appeared a few times. V usage is TRBV7-3 and J usage is TRBJ1-2; 12 bases match TRBD1. The CDR3 is made up of 14 amino acids. Trimming at V came to 5 bases and at J to 6 bases, leaving 4 bases not matched to a gene. Germline V gene data show CDR1 as SGHTA and CDR2 as FQGTGA. Here the CDR3 reads CASSPGQGANGYTF. In DNA form, the CDR3 reads TGTGCCAGCAGCCCGGGACAGGGGGCGAATGGCTACACCTTC.

The gene calls are TRBV6-5 and TRBJ2-7; D may be TRBD1 (6 bases). The V gene's germline CDR1 is MNHEY and CDR2 SVGAGI. This CDR3 is built from 15 residues. Between the trimmed V and J ends, which lost 0 bases and 2 bases, there was a span of 11 bases. Here the CDR3 reads CASSYSDSRPYEQYF. CDR3 DNA: TGTGCCAGCAGTTACTCGGACAGCCGACCCTACGAGCAGTACTTC.

This clone was observed a handful of times. The J gene is TRBJ1-2, the V gene TRBV10-2; D ambiguous. The CDR3 loop spans 15 amino acids. Germline CDR1 and CDR2: WSHSY and SAAADI. The germline V and J ends were trimmed by 3 bases and 1 base, with 12 bases remaining between them. The CDR3, as DNA: TGCGCCAGCAGTGATGGCCAGGCTGATAACTATGGCTACACCTTC. Protein product: CASSDGQADNYGYTF.

The chain is built from TRBV12-3 or TRBV12-4 and TRBJ1-4; no definite D call. The CDR3 runs 13 residues. The V and J ends lost 5 bases and 0 bases respectively, with 4 bases between them. CDR3 bases: TGTGCCAGCAGTCCGCCAACTAATGAAAAACTGTTTTTT. This encodes CASSPPTNEKLFF.

This chain links TRBV28 with TRBJ1-2, with a weak D call TRBD1 (5 bases). Germline CDR1 reads MDHEN; CDR2 reads SYDVKM. The ends were cut back, 2 bases at V and 7 bases at J, with 14 bases in the middle. The CDR3 runs 14 residues. The DNA of the CDR3 is TGTGCCAGCAGTTTAGTGGGGGGAGGAAGTGGCTACACCTTC. This sequence encodes CASSLVGGGSGYTF.

The gene calls are TRBV15 and TRBJ1-2; TRBD1 aligns across 12 bases. The V and J ends lost 3 bases and 1 base, in that order; junction bases with no gene match: 21. The CDR3 runs 22 residues. The germline CDR1 and CDR2 sequences are LNHNV and YYDKDF (reference sequence). The CDR3 region is CATSSPTGTGGPRDTFNYGYTF. As DNA, the CDR3 is TGTGCCACCAGCAGTCCAACCGGGACAGGGGGCCCGAGAGACACCTTTAACTATGGCTACACCTTC.

The chain combines TRBV14 with TRBJ2-6; D gene uncertain. Trimming shortened V by 4 bases and J by 0 bases, and 4 bases separated the two germline ends. This CDR3 has 14 residues. Per germline, CDR1 SGHDN and CDR2 FVKESK. The CDR3 region has the DNA TGTGCCAGCAGCCTCAGCTCTGGGGCCAACGTCCTGACTTTC. Translation gives CASSLSSGANVLTF.

The V gene is TRBV25-1, the J gene TRBJ1-4; D is perhaps TRBD1 (6 bases). V was cut by 3 bases and J by 7 bases, with 12 bases left in between. The length of the CDR3 is 14 residues. In germline, CDR1 is MGHDK, CDR2 SYGVNS. CDR3 in amino acids: CASSDVGGGEKLFF. The CDR3 DNA reads TGTGCCAGCAGTGATGTGGGGGGCGGTGAAAAACTGTTTTTT. The entire variable domain, with the rest obtained from reference TRBV25-1 and TRBJ1-4, is as follows: EADIYQTPRYLVIGTGKKITLECSQTMGHDKMYWYQQDPGMELHLIHYSYGVNSTEKGDLSSESTVSRIRTEHFPLTLESARPSHTSQYLCASSDVGGGEKLFFGSGTQLSVL.

The gene calls are TRBV6-5 and TRBJ1-5; a possible D gene is TRBD1 (6 bases). Trimming removed 4 bases from V and 6 bases from J, with 16 bases in between. The CDR3 runs to 15 residues. Germline V lookup: CDR1 MNHEY, CDR2 SVGAGI. CDR3 sequence: CASSSESTGLQPQHF. The CDR3 DNA sequence: TGTGCCAGCAGTTCCGAAAGCACAGGGCTTCAGCCCCAGCATTTT.

The chain couples TRBV11-2 to TRBJ2-2, with TRBD1 as a possible D gene (5 bases). Germline values: CDR1 SGHAT, CDR2 FQNNGV. Trimming took 3 bases from V and 5 from J, leaving 7 bases between them. CDR3 size: 13 residues. The DNA for the CDR3 is TGTGCCAGCAGCTTTCAGGGAACCGGGGAGCTGTTTTTT. It translates to CASSFQGTGELFF.

This clone has a handful of counts. The chain employs TRBV5-1 and TRBJ2-1; no reliable D call. CDR1 SGHRS and CDR2 YFSETQ come from the germline V gene. Trimming stripped 2 bases from V and 4 bases from J, with 7 bases between. The CDR3 is made up of 13 amino acids. The CDR3 sequence is CASSFGQYNEQFF. The CDR3 DNA is TGCGCCAGCAGCTTCGGCCAATACAATGAGCAGTTCTTC.

The gene calls are TRBV12-3 or TRBV12-4 and TRBJ1-1; D is undetermined. This CDR3 comprises 13 residues. V was pared by 10 bases and J by 0 bases, with 12 bases between. The CDR3 DNA reads TGTGCCATCCAAGGTCAGATGAACACTGAAGCTTTCTTT. This sequence encodes CAIQGQMNTEAFF.